The rows below give T cell receptor beta chains drawn from one sample of a study of T cell responses to AZD1222 COVID-19 vaccine. Data came from immunoSEQ multiplex PCR; TCRdb stores just in-frame clones and leaves some out. Of around 130,000 clones in the sample, around 91% were seen once. This material consisted of peripheral blood, taken on day 0 of AZD1222 vaccination. The receptor set was obtained from an adult in good health. Both conserved end residues are part of each CDR3. Fields, in order: clone size, J gene, D gene, V gene, CDR3 DNA, CDR3 protein. The D gene is left open where the match is weak. Expanded clones get a size class; other rows say once, few or many, or leave the size out.

>NA|TRBJ1-2|TRBD1|TRBV27
TGTGCCAGCGGACAGGGGCCTAACTATGGCCACACCTTC
CASGQGPNYGHTF
>NA|TRBJ1-1|TRBD1|TRBV9
TGTGCCAGCAGCCACCGGGGGCAGGGGGCGCCTATGGACACTGAAGCTTTCTTT
CASSHRGQGAPMDTEAFF
>NA|TRBJ2-3|NA|TRBV18
TGTGCCAGCTCACCTAGCACAGATACGCAGTATTTT
CASSPSTDTQYF
>NA|TRBJ1-5|TRBD1|TRBV16
TGTGCCAGCAGCCAACCCGGACAGGGGGCAGATCAGCCCCAGCATTTT
CASSQPGQGADQPQHF
>NA|TRBJ1-5|TRBD1|TRBV6-1
TGTGCCAGCAGTGAAGGTAGGACAGGAGGCAATCAGCCCCAGCATTTT
CASSEGRTGGNQPQHF
>NA|TRBJ1-2|TRBD1|TRBV7-9
TGTGCCAGCAGCTCCGCCGGGACAGGGTACTATGGCTACACCTTC
CASSSAGTGYYGYTF
>NA|TRBJ1-1|TRBD1|TRBV28
TGTGCCAGCAGTTCCAGGGGGTTGGCAGGCACTGAAGCTTTCTTT
CASSSRGLAGTEAFF
>few|TRBJ1-3|NA|TRBV10-3
TGTGCCATCGTAGAGGAAGCGAGTTTT
CAIVEEASF
>NA|TRBJ1-4|NA|TRBV27
TGTGCCAGCAGTCAATGGATGACTAATGAAAAACTGTTTTTT
CASSQWMTNEKLFF
>NA|TRBJ1-2|TRBD1|TRBV7-9
TGTGCCAGCAGCTTAGAGGGGACAGGATATGGCTACACCTTC
CASSLEGTGYGYTF
>few|TRBJ1-1|NA|TRBV10-2
TGCGCCAGCAGCGGAGGGAACACTGAAGCTTTCTTT
CASSGGNTEAFF
>NA|TRBJ2-7|TRBD2|TRBV4-2
TGTGCCAGCAGCCAAGGGGGAAGCGGGGGGCCGAGCTCCTACGAGCAGTACTTC
CASSQGGSGGPSSYEQYF
>NA|TRBJ2-7|TRBD2|TRBV29-1
TGCAGTGCCAAGGGACTAGCGGGAGGGGCCGTCTCCTACGAGCAGTACTTC
CSAKGLAGGAVSYEQYF
>once|TRBJ2-7|NA|TRBV9
TGTGCCAGCAGCCCTAGACCTTACGAGCAGTACTTC
CASSPRPYEQYF
>NA|TRBJ2-3|TRBD2|TRBV7-2
TGTGCCAGCAGCTCCGGGACTAGCGGGGACACAGATACGCAGTATTTT
CASSSGTSGDTDTQYF
>NA|TRBJ2-1|NA|TRBV27
TGTGCCAGCAGGGCGGCAGGGGGGAATGAGCAGTTCTTC
CASRAAGGNEQFF
>NA|TRBJ1-1|NA|TRBV7-9
TGTGCCAGCAGCCCTGGGAGGCGTGAAGCTTTCTTT
CASSPGRREAFF
>NA|TRBJ2-3|TRBD2|TRBV6-2/TRBV6-3
TGTGCCAGCAGCAAGACTAGCGGGAGCCAGGATACGCAGTATTTT
CASSKTSGSQDTQYF
>NA|TRBJ2-1|NA|TRBV3-1/TRBV3-2
TGTGCCAGCAGCCAAGGAGGGAGGATCTACAATGAGCAGTTCTTC
CASSQGGRIYNEQFF
>NA|TRBJ2-7|NA|TRBV28
TGTGCCAGCTGGGCAGCCAGCTACGAGCAGTACTTC
CASWAASYEQYF
>NA|TRBJ2-7|NA|TRBV11-1
TGTGCCAGCAGCTTACTTGGGCCAGGAATTTTTTACGAGCAGTACTTC
CASSLLGPGIFYEQYF
>NA|TRBJ1-1|TRBD1|TRBV7-3
TGTGCCAGCAGCGCCGGACAGGCGAACACTGAAGCTTTCTTT
CASSAGQANTEAFF
>NA|TRBJ2-1|NA|TRBV27
NA
CASSSSRRLSYNEQFF
>NA|TRBJ1-4|NA|TRBV5-1
TGCGCCAGCAGCTTGGCTGTGACCCATGAAAAACTGTTTTTT
CASSLAVTHEKLFF
>few|TRBJ1-5|NA|TRBV28
TGTGCCAGCAGCTCCCCACAGGGCGGGGAACAGCCCCAGCATTTT
CASSSPQGGEQPQHF
>few|TRBJ2-1|NA|TRBV4-1
TGCGCCAGCAGCCCGCAAGTCGAGCAGTTCTTC
CASSPQVEQFF
>NA|TRBJ1-2|NA|TRBV2
TGTGCCAGCAGAGTGACAGTTGATGGCTACACCTTC
CASRVTVDGYTF
>NA|TRBJ2-1|TRBD2|TRBV14
TGTGCCAGCAGCCAGGGAACTAGCGGGGGGGCTAATGCTGAGCAGTTCTTC
CASSQGTSGGANAEQFF
>NA|TRBJ2-2|TRBD1|TRBV11-3
TGTGCCAGCAGCCCCCGGACAGGGGGGACCGGGGAGCTGTTTTTT
CASSPRTGGTGELFF
>once|TRBJ1-2|TRBD1|TRBV5-4
TGTGCCAGCAGCTCGCGGACAGGATCTAACTATGGCTACACCTTC
CASSSRTGSNYGYTF
>NA|TRBJ1-2|NA|TRBV7-7
TGTGCCAGCAGCGAGGGTGGCTACACCTTC
CASSEGGYTF
>NA|TRBJ2-2|NA|TRBV14
TGTGCCAGCAGCCAAGATGGTCACACCGGGGAGCTGTTTTTT
CASSQDGHTGELFF
>NA|TRBJ2-7|NA|TRBV27
TGTGCCAGCACTCTAACGGCTTCTACCTACGAGCAGTACTTC
CASTLTASTYEQYF
>NA|TRBJ2-7|NA|TRBV14
TGTGCCAGCAGCCAAGATACGACAGCCACCTACTACGAGCAGTACTTC
CASSQDTTATYYEQYF
>NA|TRBJ2-1|TRBD2|TRBV5-1
TGCGCCAGCAGCTTAAGCGGGGGGATTTACAATGAGCAGTTCTTC
CASSLSGGIYNEQFF
>NA|TRBJ2-7|TRBD1|TRBV5-4
TGTGCCAGCAGCTCAACAGGGGGCTTTAACCACGAGCAGTACTTC
CASSSTGGFNHEQYF
>NA|TRBJ1-3|TRBD1|TRBV29-1
TGCAGCGTGGGACAGGCAGGAAACACCATATATTTT
CSVGQAGNTIYF
>NA|TRBJ1-6|TRBD1|TRBV4-3
TGCGCCAGCAGCCAGCTCACAGGGGGCGGTTCACCCCTCCACTTT
CASSQLTGGGSPLHF
>once|TRBJ2-7|TRBD2|TRBV27
TGTGCCAGCAAGCGGGAGGGAACCTACGAGCAGTACTTC
CASKREGTYEQYF
>NA|TRBJ2-2|NA|TRBV6-2/TRBV6-3
TGTGCCAGCAGTTACTCCTGGCAGGGGTTTGACGGGGAGCTGTTTTTT
CASSYSWQGFDGELFF
>NA|TRBJ2-5|NA|TRBV29-1
TGCAGCGAGCTTAGCGGAAGTGAGACCCAGTACTTC
CSELSGSETQYF
>NA|TRBJ2-7|NA|TRBV5-5
TGTGCCAGCAGCTTGACGGTTGCCTACGAGCAGTACTTC
CASSLTVAYEQYF
>NA|TRBJ1-3|NA|TRBV7-9
TGTGCCAGCAGCTTAGGGAGGGCCAGCTCTGGAAACACCATATATTTT
CASSLGRASSGNTIYF
>NA|TRBJ2-2|NA|TRBV19
TGTGCCAGTAGTGCGGCGGTCGGGGAGCTGTTTTTT
CASSAAVGELFF
>NA|TRBJ2-2|TRBD1|TRBV20-1
TGCAGTGCTAGTCGGACAGGCGGTCGGGCCGGGGAGCTGTTTTTT
CSASRTGGRAGELFF
>NA|TRBJ1-3|TRBD1|TRBV4-1
TGCGCCAGCAGCCAAGCAGGGGGATCTGGAAACACCATATATTTT
CASSQAGGSGNTIYF
>NA|TRBJ2-3|NA|TRBV3-1/TRBV3-2
TGTGCCAGCAGCCAAGACGTGTTGGACACAGATACGCAGTATTTT
CASSQDVLDTDTQYF
>NA|TRBJ1-2|NA|TRBV27
TGTGCCAGCAGTCCCGAGAGGGGCCCGAGCTATGGCTACACCTTC
CASSPERGPSYGYTF
>once|TRBJ1-5|TRBD1|TRBV7-2
TGTGCCAGCAGCTTGGGTACAGGGGTCAATCAGCCCCAGCATTTT
CASSLGTGVNQPQHF